The 26 T cell receptor beta chains listed next were all sequenced from one sample in a study of identical twins. One entry per CDR3 protein results from TCRdb running MiXCR on the 5' RACE reads. The table records under 350,000 distinct CDR3 sequences, roughly 10% of them present only once. A further study also used this sample, focusing on yellow fever vaccine responses in identical twins.

The specimen was CD8+ T cells sorted from blood. These receptors were taken from a woman under 30 in good health.

The table lists this clonotype with a few counts. This rearrangement joins TRBV7-9 to TRBJ1-4; 10 positions match TRBD1. This CDR3 has 15 amino acids. Germline values: CDR1 SEHNR, CDR2 FQNEAQ (reference sequence). J was trimmed by 5 bases and V by 1 base; bases with no gene match: 1. The chain's CDR3 is CASSLVGQGNEKLFF. CDR3 DNA sequence: TGTGCCAGCAGCTTAGTGGGACAGGGGAATGAAAAACTGTTTTTT.

This clonotype was counted at least ten times. The chain employs TRBV12-3 or TRBV12-4 and TRBJ2-1; 11 bases line up with TRBD2. The CDR3 is 14 amino acids. V dropped 8 bases and J dropped 9; count of bases not matched to a gene: 9. CDR3 protein: CASAWGLAESEQFF. DNA of the CDR3: TGTGCCAGCGCCTGGGGACTAGCGGAGAGTGAGCAGTTCTTC.

This clonotype was recorded many times. The V call is TRBV7-9, the J call TRBJ2-3; D is perhaps TRBD2 (6 bases). The germline V gene has CDR1 SEHNR and CDR2 FQNEAQ (reference sequence). The CDR3 spans 15 residues. Trimming cost V 10 bases and J 2 bases, with 19 bases left between them. CDR3 sequence reads: CATHGRDSYTDTQYF. The CDR3 DNA reads TGTGCCACCCACGGCAGGGACTCCTACACAGATACGCAGTATTTT.

This clonotype appeared many times. The chain uses TRBV25-1 and TRBJ2-5; 9 bases are shared with TRBD1. In germline, CDR1 is MGHDK, CDR2 SYGVNS. This CDR3 comprises 14 residues. With V trimmed by 5 bases and J by 4 bases, 5 bases remained unmatched. The CDR3 sequence: CASSSGTGLETQYF. CDR3 DNA sequence: TGTGCCAGCAGTTCCGGGACAGGGTTAGAGACCCAGTACTTC.

This clonotype was recorded a few times. The chain carries TRBV10-3 and TRBJ2-7, with D uncertain. This CDR3 comprises 13 residues. Germline values: CDR1 ENHRY, CDR2 SYGVKD. V lost 8 bases, J lost 1 base, and 12 bases lay in between. CDR3 bases: TGTGCCATCGTGGAAACCCCTTCCTACGAGCAGTACTTC. Translated, it gives CAIVETPSYEQYF.

In this sample, this clonotype turned up a few times. V is TRBV12-3 or TRBV12-4 and J is TRBJ2-7; TRBD2 aligns across 9 bases. The CDR3 totals 15 residues. The V segment lost 6 bases and the J segment 7 bases; nucleotides outside the gene matches: 13. CDR3 region: CASRNRREGVGEQYF. The CDR3 nucleotides are TGTGCCAGCAGGAACAGGCGGGAGGGCGTGGGGGAGCAGTACTTC.

This clonotype was detected ten times or more. The chain uses TRBV19 and TRBJ2-1; D perhaps matches TRBD1 (6 bases). The CDR3 spans 18 residues. V was cut by 6 bases and J by 4 bases, with 25 bases left in between. Germline loops: CDR1 LNHDA, CDR2 SQIVND (reference sequence). Here the CDR3 DNA reads TGTGCCAGTAGCTACAGGGTCACCGGGACCCCTCCTTACAATGAGCAGTTCTTC. Translation: CASSYRVTGTPPYNEQFF.

This clonotype has ten or more counts. V gene TRBV14 combines with J gene TRBJ2-7; TRBD1 might be the D (6 bases). The CDR3 has 14 amino acids. With 4 bases removed from V and 7 bases from J, the gap between germline ends came to 17 bases. Germline CDR1 is SGHDN and CDR2 is FVKESK. This chain's CDR3 is CASSLRDNLKEQYF. The CDR3 DNA sequence: TGTGCCAGCAGCCTAAGGGACAACCTAAAGGAGCAGTACTTC.

V gene TRBV20-1 combines with J gene TRBJ2-2; 8 positions match TRBD1. The CDR3 runs to 19 residues. The germline V gene has CDR1 DFQATT and CDR2 SNEGSKA (reference sequence). Trimming at V came to 3 bases and at J to 4 bases, leaving 19 bases not matched to a gene. The CDR3 nucleotides are TGCAGTGCTAGGGCGGCCCAAACAGGGGGGCGCTTATTCACCGGGGAGCTGTTTTTT. It is translated as CSARAAQTGGRLFTGELFF.

This chain connects TRBV6-2 or TRBV6-3 to TRBJ2-2; D not resolved. The CDR3 totals 14 residues. Trimming stripped 6 bases from V and 0 bases from J, with 8 bases between. CDR1 MNHEY and CDR2 SVGEGT come from the germline V gene. CDR3 amino acids: CASSSASNTGELFF. As DNA, the CDR3 is TGTGCCAGCAGCTCGGCTTCGAACACCGGGGAGCTGTTTTTT.

The chain has TRBV5-5 and TRBJ2-7, with 9 positions matching TRBD1. Losses at the gene ends were 1 base for V and 2 bases for J; bases not matched to a gene: 13. Per the germline V gene, CDR1 is SGHKS and CDR2 is YYEKEE (reference sequence). The CDR3 is 18 amino acids. The CDR3 DNA reads as TGTGCCAGCAGCTTGCTGGGACAGGGATTAGATGGGCCCTACGAGCAGTACTTC. Translation gives CASSLLGQGLDGPYEQYF.

This clonotype was counted at least ten times. J is TRBJ1-1 and V is TRBV6-2 or TRBV6-3; D is ambiguous. Germline-derived CDR1 and CDR2 are MNHEY and SVGEGT. Trimming shortened V by 6 bases and J by 0 bases, and 17 bases separated the two germline ends. CDR3 length equals 16 residues. As DNA, the CDR3 is TGTGCCAGCAGCTGGGGTACCGCTACGTTGAACACTGAAGCTTTCTTT. Encoded protein: CASSWGTATLNTEAFF.

The gene calls are TRBV20-1 and TRBJ1-2; 8 nucleotides match TRBD1. This CDR3 contains 16 residues. Germline lookup yields CDR1 DFQATT and CDR2 SNEGSKA (reference sequence). With V trimmed by 0 bases and J by 3 bases, 9 bases remained unmatched. This CDR3 reads CSARDLGTGDYYGYTF. CDR3 nucleotides: TGCAGTGCTAGAGATTTGGGGACAGGAGATTACTATGGCTACACCTTC.

This clonotype was detected ten times or more. This chain joins TRBV5-6 and TRBJ2-1; no reliable D call. The germline gives CDR1 SGHDT, CDR2 YYEEEE. The length of the CDR3 is 13 residues. V was shortened by 1 base and J by 6 bases, with 8 bases between the two germline ends. The CDR3 DNA reads as TGTGCCAGCAGCTTGCCGGCGAGCAATGAGCAGTTCTTC. Encoded protein: CASSLPASNEQFF.

There are many counts of this clonotype. The chain recombines TRBV2 with TRBJ1-5, with unresolved D. The CDR3 consists of 15 residues. V was pared by 1 base and J by 7 bases, with 14 bases between. Germline CDR1 and CDR2: SNHLY and FYNNEI. The CDR3 DNA is TGTGCCAGCAGTGAAGGTCAAGGGTTTGGACAGCCCCAGCATTTT. It encodes CASSEGQGFGQPQHF.

The chain joins TRBV29-1 to TRBJ2-7, with D possibly matching TRBD1 (6 bases). CDR1 and CDR2 (germline): SQVTM, ANQGSEA. V was shortened by 3 bases and J by 7 bases, with 16 bases between the two germline ends. The CDR3 loop spans 13 amino acids. This chain's CDR3 is CSVERGNSREQYF. CDR3 DNA sequence: TGCAGCGTTGAGAGGGGGAATTCGAGAGAGCAGTACTTC.

The chain combines TRBV7-9 with TRBJ1-1; TRBD1 matches 9 bases. Germline V gene lookup returns CDR1 SEHNR and CDR2 FQNEAQ (reference sequence). J lost 7 bases, V lost 1 base, and 7 bases had no gene match. This CDR3 comprises 15 residues. In DNA, the CDR3 is TGTGCCAGCAGCTTAGTAGGGACAGGGAATCATGAAGCTTTCTTT. It translates to CASSLVGTGNHEAFF.

This sequence joins TRBV9 and TRBJ2-2; perhaps TRBD2 as D (5 bases). The germline gives CDR1 SGDLS, CDR2 YYNGEE. Trimming cost V 3 bases and J 0 bases, with 15 bases left between them. The CDR3 has 17 amino acids. The CDR3 nucleotides read TGTGCCAGCAGCGCCCCAGTTGGGCGGGCGAACACCGGGGAGCTGTTTTTT. Residues: CASSAPVGRANTGELFF.

This clonotype was counted at least ten times. The rearrangement joins TRBV4-2 to TRBJ2-7; 9 bases agree with TRBD2. V lost 0 bases to trimming and J lost 3 bases; unmatched junction nucleotides: 6. In germline, CDR1 is LGHNA, CDR2 YNFKEQ. The CDR3 is 16 residues long. CDR3: CASSQDSETSGYEQYF. The CDR3, as DNA: TGTGCCAGCAGCCAAGACTCAGAGACTAGCGGCTACGAGCAGTACTTC.

This clonotype was recorded many times. This chain joins TRBV4-2 and TRBJ2-3; unclear D gene. The V end lost 1 base, the J end lost 4 bases, and 9 bases lay between the germline ends. Per the germline V gene, CDR1 is LGHNA and CDR2 is YNFKEQ. The CDR3 covers 14 residues. The CDR3 loop is CASSQVGLADTQYF. Here the CDR3 DNA reads TGTGCCAGCAGCCAAGTTGGTTTAGCAGATACGCAGTATTTT.

This clonotype was detected ten times or more. The V gene is TRBV24-1, the J gene TRBJ2-1; 7 nucleotides line up with TRBD2. Germline CDR1 is KGHDR and CDR2 is SFDVKD. The CDR3 loop spans 16 amino acids. Trimming removed 7 bases from V and 9 bases from J; junction bases left unmatched: 17. The CDR3 DNA reads TGTGCCACCAGCCAGAGGGGACTACAGTCTGTTGGTGAGCAGTTCTTC. Its protein product is CATSQRGLQSVGEQFF.

This clonotype was observed a handful of times. The chain has TRBV6-2 or TRBV6-3 and TRBJ1-4; D gene unclear. Germline CDR1 MNHEY, CDR2 SVGEGT. This CDR3 spans 12 amino acids. V lost 6 bases and J lost 10, with 12 bases in between. CDR3 amino acids: CASSYELGKLFF. The CDR3 DNA reads as TGTGCCAGCAGCTACGAGTTGGGAAAACTGTTTTTT.

In this sample, this clonotype turned up a few times. The chain has TRBV5-6 and TRBJ2-7, with TRBD2 matching over 7 bases. This CDR3 contains 15 residues. V shed 1 base, J shed 3 bases, and the junction held 7 bases outside the gene matches. Germline CDR1 is SGHDT and CDR2 is YYEEEE. CDR3 protein: CASSLLGGEFYEQYF. CDR3 DNA: TGTGCCAGCAGCTTGTTGGGGGGGGAATTCTACGAGCAGTACTTC.

This clonotype was counted only a few times. The chain couples TRBV27 to TRBJ2-7; D might be TRBD1 (5 bases). The germline V and J ends were trimmed by 5 bases and 6 bases, with 14 bases remaining between them. From germline, CDR1 is MNHEY and CDR2 SMNVEV (reference sequence). CDR3 length: 13 residues. The CDR3 reads CASSQGLATEQYF. The CDR3 nucleotides read TGTGCCAGCAGTCAGGGATTAGCCACCGAGCAGTACTTC.

This clonotype was observed a few times. The V gene is TRBV15, the J gene TRBJ2-1; no clear D gene. V was trimmed by 1 base and J by 10 bases, leaving 11 bases between them. The CDR3 spans 13 residues. In germline, CDR1 is LNHNV, CDR2 YYDKDF (reference sequence). The DNA for the CDR3 is TGTGCCACCAGCAGAGCAGGAGCCCTCGAGCAGTTCTTC. Translated, it gives CATSRAGALEQFF.

This clonotype has at least ten counts. The genes are TRBV27 and TRBJ2-1, with 9 nucleotides matching TRBD2. The CDR3 is 14 residues long. Losses at the gene ends were 6 bases for V and 10 bases for J; bases not matched to a gene: 10. Germline assignment: CDR1 MNHEY and CDR2 SMNVEV (reference sequence). CDR3 residues: CASRPENLAGEQFF. In nucleotides, the CDR3 is TGTGCCAGCAGACCTGAAAACCTAGCGGGAGAGCAGTTCTTC.